The 27 T cell receptor beta chains below come from one sample, sequenced in a study of cytomegalovirus exposure and HLA in healthy donors. PCR involved 60 Vbeta and 13 Jbeta primers. Libraries were prepared by immunoSEQ multiplex PCR; TCRdb keeps only in-frame clonotypes and omits some of them. The table includes about 190,000 clones, about 89% detected once. Sequencing was done on a sample of PBMCs. These receptors were collected from a man aged 25-45 years in good health and CMV-seronegative.

The rearrangement uses TRBV15 and TRBJ2-5, with 9 bases fitting TRBD1. The germline gives CDR1 LNHNV, CDR2 YYDKDF (reference sequence). CDR3 length equals 15 residues. V lost 3 bases to trimming and J lost 11 bases; unmatched junction nucleotides: 13. CDR3 residues: CATSSSPGQGFKQYF. The CDR3 coding sequence is TGTGCCACCAGCAGCAGTCCGGGACAGGGTTTCAAGCAGTACTTC.

The V gene is TRBV19, the J gene TRBJ2-7; 7 bases are a match to TRBD2. Germline V lookup: CDR1 LNHDA, CDR2 SQIVND (reference sequence). This CDR3 contains 14 residues. V shed 2 bases, J shed 2 bases, and the junction held 3 bases outside the gene matches. The CDR3 loop reads CASSIIGGTYEQYF. The DNA for the CDR3 is TGTGCCAGTAGTATAATCGGGGGGACCTACGAGCAGTACTTC.

Details on this clone: Other nucleotide sequences in the sample specify the same CDR3. The chain links TRBV19 to TRBJ1-1; a weak D match, TRBD1 (6 bases). There are 12 residues in the CDR3. Between the trimmed V and J ends, which lost 5 bases and 6 bases, there was a span of 10 bases. CDR1 is LNHDA and CDR2 is SQIVND in the germline V gene (reference sequence). This CDR3 is CASSPGVSEAFF. The CDR3 nucleotides read TGTGCCAGTAGTCCAGGGGTATCTGAAGCTTTCTTT.

This clone was counted only a few times. Mismatch with germline at one junction end may stem from a read error. This CDR3 reads CASSGSSGANGLTF. CDR3 nucleotides: TGTGCCAGCAGTGGAAGCTCTGGGGCCAACGGCCTGACTTTC. J is TRBJ2-6 and V is TRBV6-4; perhaps TRBD1 as D (5 bases). The CDR3 is 14 residues long. Germline V gene sequence: CDR1 MRHNA, CDR2 SNTAGT.

This chain joins TRBV10-3 and TRBJ2-1; D is perhaps TRBD2 (7 bases). Per germline, CDR1 ENHRY and CDR2 SYGVKD. Trimming took 11 bases from V and 7 from J, leaving 24 bases between them. This CDR3 spans 15 amino acids. CDR3 coding DNA: TGTGCCTCCCGTTTGGGGGCTAGCGGTACAAATGAGCAGTTCTTC. Protein sequence: CASRLGASGTNEQFF.

This chain connects TRBV2 to TRBJ2-3; the D gene is possibly TRBD2 (6 bases). CDR1 and CDR2 from the germline V gene are SNHLY and FYNNEI. Trimming took off 6 bases at V and 1 base at J, with 20 bases between the two ends. This CDR3 region has 17 residues. Here the CDR3 reads CASRRQLGQRGTDTQYF. The DNA for the CDR3 is TGTGCCAGCAGGCGGCAGCTGGGGCAGCGGGGCACAGATACGCAGTATTTT.

The genes are TRBV5-1 and TRBJ2-4; TRBD2 might be the D (6 bases). Deletions cut 3 bases from V and 9 bases from J, with 16 bases between. The germline V gene has CDR1 SGHRS and CDR2 YFSETQ. CDR3 length equals 14 residues. The CDR3 here is CASSSGLPEGIQYF. CDR3 DNA sequence: TGCGCCAGCAGCTCGGGACTCCCCGAAGGCATTCAGTACTTC.

Only one count was recorded for this clone. The V and J genes are TRBV7-8 and TRBJ2-3, with TRBD2 identical over 8 bases. CDR3 length equals 14 residues. Per the germline V gene, CDR1 is SGHVS and CDR2 is FQNEAQ. Trimming took 5 bases from V and 3 from J; bases not matched to a gene: 4. Here the CDR3 reads CASSLSGATDTQYF. The CDR3 DNA reads as TGTGCCAGCAGCCTTAGCGGGGCTACAGATACGCAGTATTTT.

The chain recombines TRBV25-1 with TRBJ2-1; a possible D gene is TRBD2 (6 bases). Between the trimmed V and J ends, which lost 4 bases and 0 bases, there was a span of 13 bases. Germline V gives CDR1 MGHDK, CDR2 SYGVNS. The CDR3 is 16 amino acids. The DNA of the CDR3 is TGTGCCAGCAGTGTAGGGACTGAGAGCTCCTACAATGAGCAGTTCTTC. Translated: CASSVGTESSYNEQFF. Together with reference TRBV25-1 and TRBJ2-1, the CDR3 gives the full variable domain: EADIYQTPRYLVIGTGKKITLECSQTMGHDKMYWYQQDPGMELHLIHYSYGVNSTEKGDLSSESTVSRIRTEHFPLTLESARPSHTSQYLCASSVGTESSYNEQFFGPGTRLTVL.

V and J are TRBV9 and TRBJ2-5; 7 positions match TRBD1. The tail of the sequence fits TRBJ2-7 better, so the J call may be wrong. The CDR3 covers 13 residues. Germline V gene sequence: CDR1 SGDLS, CDR2 YYNGEE. As DNA, the CDR3 is TGTGCCAGCAGCGCGGGACAGTCCTACGAGCAGTACTTC. Its protein is CASSAGQSYEQYF.

This clone was detected only once. The chain links TRBV28 to TRBJ2-7; TRBD2 aligns across 7 bases. Trimming removed 10 bases from V and 10 bases from J; junction bases left unmatched: 13. The length of the CDR3 is 12 residues. Germline CDR1 MDHEN, CDR2 SYDVKM. The CDR3 nucleotides read TGTGCCACCACTACCGGGACTAAATGCCAGTACTTC. Translated, it gives CATTTGTKCQYF.

The J gene is TRBJ2-5, the V gene TRBV2; TRBD1 is a possible D gene (5 bases). V dropped 4 bases and J dropped 2 bases, with 5 bases sitting between them. The length of the CDR3 is 12 residues. Germline CDR1 SNHLY, CDR2 FYNNEI. The CDR3 spells CASSGQQETQYF. The CDR3 DNA reads as TGTGCCAGCAGTGGACAGCAAGAGACCCAGTACTTC.

The V and J genes are TRBV7-8 and TRBJ1-2; 11 nucleotides line up with TRBD1. V trimming: 5 bases; J trimming: 4 bases; junction bases outside the gene matches: 12. Germline V gene lookup returns CDR1 SGHVS and CDR2 FQNEAQ. The CDR3 runs to 17 residues. The DNA for the CDR3 is TGTGCCAGCAGCCAGGATCGGGACAGGGGGGTCGGCTATGGCTACACCTTC. It is translated as CASSQDRDRGVGYGYTF.

The rearrangement uses TRBV5-1 and TRBJ2-1, with TRBD1 identical over 9 bases. CDR3 length: 21 amino acids. Unmatched junction bases numbered 27, after V lost 4 bases and J lost 7 bases. Germline loops: CDR1 SGHRS, CDR2 YFSETQ. The CDR3 DNA reads TGCGCCAGCAGCCCAACGTTCTGGGGACAGGGAAATAGTCTATTCTGGAATGAGCAGTTCTTC. Protein: CASSPTFWGQGNSLFWNEQFF. The full variable domain, its missing parts supplied by reference TRBV5-1 and TRBJ2-1, is KAGVTQTPRYLIKTRGQQVTLSCSPISGHRSVSWYQQTPGQGLQFLFEYFSETQRNKGNFPGRFSGRQFSNSRSEMNVSTLELGDSALYLCASSPTFWGQGNSLFWNEQFFGPGTRLTVL.

The chain joins TRBV6-1 to TRBJ2-2; TRBD1 agrees at 10 bases. After removal of 5 bases from V and 13 bases from J, the junction contained 13 bases not matched to a gene. This CDR3 comprises 15 residues. From germline, CDR1 is MNHNS and CDR2 SASEGT. CDR3 bases: TGTGCCAGCAGTCGAAGGACAGGGGGTATCAGGGGGCTGTTTTTT. As protein: CASSRRTGGIRGLFF.

The chain couples TRBV18 to TRBJ1-4; tentatively, D is TRBD1 (6 bases). The CDR3 extends over 14 amino acids. In germline, CDR1 is KGHSH, CDR2 LQKENI. Trimming pared 8 bases from V and 8 bases from J, leaving 18 bases between. For the CDR3, the DNA is TGTGCCAGCACCTCACAGGGCGTTAAAGAAAAACTGTTTTTT. Its protein product is CASTSQGVKEKLFF. Full variable domain (remainder filled in from reference TRBV18 and TRBJ1-4): NAGVMQNPRHLVRRRGQEARLRCSPMKGHSHVYWYRQLPEEGLKFMVYLQKENIIDESGMPKERFSAEFPKEGPSILRIQQVVRGDSAAYFCASTSQGVKEKLFFGSGTQLSVL.

V usage is TRBV13 and J usage is TRBJ1-1, with a possible D match to TRBD1 (5 bases). CDR3 length equals 12 residues. Germline V CDR1 and CDR2: PRHDT, FYEKMQ (reference sequence). V was pared by 9 bases and J by 4 bases, with 12 bases between. CDR3 sequence: CASDGGGTEAFF. CDR3 nucleotides: TGTGCCAGTGACGGCGGGGGCACTGAAGCTTTCTTT. The complete variable domain, with remaining parts taken from reference TRBV13 and TRBJ1-1, reads AAGVIQSPRHLIKEKRETATLKCYPIPRHDTVYWYQQGPGQDPQFLISFYEKMQSDKGSIPDRFSAQQFSDYHSELNMSSLELGDSALYFCASDGGGTEAFFGQGTRLTVV.

The rearrangement links TRBV4-1 to TRBJ1-5; 7 bases fit TRBD1. CDR1 and CDR2 from the germline V gene are MGHRA and YSYEKL. CDR3 length: 17 residues. V lost 0 bases to trimming and J lost 4 bases; unmatched junction nucleotides: 9. This CDR3 reads CASSQDLRSRGNQPQHF. DNA for the CDR3: TGCGCCAGCAGCCAAGATCTTCGGTCCAGGGGGAATCAGCCCCAGCATTTT.

J is TRBJ1-1 and V is TRBV7-2; the D is unclear. This CDR3 contains 16 residues. Germline CDR1 SGHTA, CDR2 FQGNSA. V shed 5 bases and J shed 1 base, with 17 bases lying between them. CDR3 nucleotide sequence: TGTGCCAGCAGCCTAAACCCGGGAGCCACGAACACTGAAGCTTTCTTT. Translating it yields CASSLNPGATNTEAFF.

The genes are TRBV7-2 and TRBJ1-6; 9 bases line up with TRBD1. Germline CDR1 reads SGHTA; CDR2 reads FQGNSA. Unmatched junction bases numbered 10, after V lost 5 bases and J lost 8 bases. CDR3 size: 16 residues. The CDR3 sequence is CASSGGGTGLYSPLHF. The CDR3 DNA is TGTGCCAGCAGCGGCGGCGGGACAGGGTTATATTCACCCCTCCACTTT.

This sequence joins TRBV11-2 and TRBJ1-2, with D unclear. The germline V gene has CDR1 SGHAT and CDR2 FQNNGV. This CDR3 is 13 amino acids long. Trimming removed 1 base from V and 12 bases from J, with 15 bases in between. CDR3 in amino acids: CASSLVVRGTHTF. For the CDR3, the DNA is TGTGCCAGCAGCTTAGTCGTCCGCGGAACTCACACCTTC.

V usage is TRBV5-1 and J usage is TRBJ2-1, with D perhaps matching TRBD2 (6 bases). The CDR3 totals 13 residues. CDR1 and CDR2 (germline): SGHRS, YFSETQ. Between the trimmed V and J ends, which lost 3 bases and 7 bases, there was a span of 11 bases. DNA for the CDR3: TGCGCCAGCAGCTCCGGGACTGGTAATGAGCAGTTCTTC. Amino acid sequence: CASSSGTGNEQFF.

This rearrangement joins TRBV7-2 to TRBJ2-3; no definite D call. The CDR3 totals 14 residues. Trimming removed 1 base at V and 0 bases at J, with 5 bases between. Germline V gene sequence: CDR1 SGHTA, CDR2 FQGNSA. As DNA, the CDR3 is TGTGCCAGCAGCTTAGGACAAAGCACAGATACGCAGTATTTT. This codes for CASSLGQSTDTQYF.

The chain combines TRBV6-4 with TRBJ1-1; D might be TRBD1 (5 bases). CDR3 length equals 17 residues. CDR1 MRHNA and CDR2 SNTAGT come from the germline V gene. Trimming stripped 3 bases from V and 5 bases from J, with 22 bases between. CDR3 protein: CASSEEPGRGGDTEAFF. CDR3 in DNA: TGTGCCAGCAGTGAGGAACCGGGAAGGGGAGGAGATACTGAAGCTTTCTTT.

The chain couples TRBV6-6 to TRBJ1-1; 8 bases align to TRBD1. This CDR3 contains 13 residues. From germline, CDR1 is MNHNY and CDR2 SVGAGI (reference sequence). V gave up 5 bases and J gave up 11 bases; unmatched junction bases: 10. CDR3 DNA: TGTGCCAGCAGTCAGGCGGACAGGGTTGGGGCTTTCTTT. Protein: CASSQADRVGAFF.

The V and J genes are TRBV6-5 and TRBJ1-3; D is uncertain. The V gene's germline CDR1 is MNHEY and CDR2 SVGAGI. Between the trimmed V and J ends, which lost 6 bases and 1 base, there was a span of 13 bases. The CDR3 is 15 amino acids. CDR3 DNA: TGTGCCAGCAGGGGTATAATGGAGTCTGGAAACACCATATATTTT. Protein sequence: CASRGIMESGNTIYF.

This sequence joins TRBV19 and TRBJ2-1; weak D call: TRBD2 (5 bases). CDR1 and CDR2 from the germline V gene are LNHDA and SQIVND (reference sequence). CDR3 length: 13 residues. Trimming took 3 bases from V and 5 from J, leaving 8 bases between them. The CDR3 DNA follows: TGTGCCAGTAGTATCTTCGGGAACAATGAGCAGTTCTTC. This gives the protein CASSIFGNNEQFF.